This T cell receptor beta chain was recovered during a study of technical replicates of blood from several donors. Measured with immunoSEQ multiplex PCR; TCRdb has only the in-frame clones, and not every one. This sample carries some 77,000 clones, 70% to 90% of them seen once, and the ten largest clones take 4.8%. This TCR was recovered from a human donor in good health. Some clones in this sample may be carry-over from other donors' samples. The specimen was PBMCs.

DNA for the CDR3: TGTGCCAGCAGCTTAACTTCGGGACAGATAAATTCACCCCTCCACTTT. Its translation is CASSLTSGQINSPLHF. This chain connects TRBV5-6 to TRBJ1-6, with 7 nucleotides matching TRBD1. Germline V gene data show CDR1 as SGHDT and CDR2 as YYEEEE. The CDR3 spans 16 residues. V lost 2 bases, J lost 7 bases, and 9 bases stayed unmatched. Together with reference TRBV5-6 and TRBJ1-6, the CDR3 gives the full variable domain: DAGVTQSPTHLIKTRGQQVTLRCSPKSGHDTVSWYQQALGQGPQFIFQYYEEEERQRGNFPDRFSGHQFPNYSSELNVNALLLGDSALYLCASSLTSGQINSPLHFGNGTRLTVT.